This entry lists 22 T cell receptor beta chains sequenced from one sample in a study of shared clonotypes between healthy human individuals. Terminally differentiated effector memory CD45RA+ cells were excluded from the naive CD8 cells, which were CD45RO-negative and positively selected for CCR7. Profiling relied on immunoSEQ multiplex PCR, and the TCRdb table lists in-frame clones only, not all of them. Of around 2.1 million clones listed, 93% are singletons. The sample consisted of naive CD8+ T cells from PBMCs. The receptors shown here come from a man younger than 35 in good health. Some clones in this sample may be carry-over from other donors' samples.

Regarding this clone: The same CDR3 is also encoded by other DNA sequences in this sample. The chain joins TRBV27 to TRBJ2-7; either TRBD1 or TRBD2 may supply D (5 bases each). The CDR3 is 13 residues long. Germline lookup yields CDR1 MNHEY and CDR2 SMNVEV (reference sequence). V was trimmed by 4 bases and J by 2 bases, leaving 9 bases between them. DNA of the CDR3: TGTGCCAGCAGTTGGGGGAAGACCTACGAGCAGTACTTC. Protein: CASSWGKTYEQYF.

The CDR3 reads CASSHQAPGPSTTNEKLFF. The CDR3 coding sequence is TGTGCCAGCAGTCACCAGGCCCCGGGCCCATCCACAACTAATGAAAAACTGTTTTTT. The chain employs TRBV6-7 and TRBJ1-4; no clear D gene. TRBV6-7 counts as an open reading frame of uncertain function. The CDR3 has 19 amino acids. Trimming cost V 5 bases and J 0 bases, with 22 bases left between them.

The chain combines TRBV15 with TRBJ1-5; D ambiguous. There are 14 residues in the CDR3. CDR1 and CDR2 from the germline V gene are LNHNV and YYDKDF (reference sequence). Trimming took 3 bases from V and 9 from J, leaving 15 bases between them. In nucleotides, the CDR3 is TGTGCCACCAGCAGGGGAACCGATGATGGGCCCCAGCATTTT. This sequence encodes CATSRGTDDGPQHF. Looking up the rest from reference TRBV15 and TRBJ1-5 gives the full variable domain: DAMVIQNPRYQVTQFGKPVTLSCSQTLNHNVMYWYQQKSSQAPKLLFHYYDKDFNNEADTPDNFQSRRPNTSFCFLDIRSPGLGDTAMYLCATSRGTDDGPQHFGDGTRLSIL.

J is TRBJ2-1 and V is TRBV28, with unresolved D. The CDR3 contains 11 residues. V shed 3 bases and J shed 8 bases, with 5 bases lying between them. CDR1 and CDR2 (germline): MDHEN, SYDVKM. CDR3 loop: CASSFMDEQFF. In DNA form, the CDR3 reads TGTGCCAGCAGTTTTATGGATGAGCAGTTCTTC. Full variable domain (outside the CDR3, taken from reference TRBV28 and TRBJ2-1): DVKVTQSSRYLVKRTGEKVFLECVQDMDHENMFWYRQDPGLGLRLIYFSYDVKMKEKGDIPEGYSVSREKKERFSLILESASTNQTSMYLCASSFMDEQFFGPGTRLTVL.

As regards this clone: Other nucleotide sequences in the sample specify the same CDR3. The CDR3 DNA reads as TGTGCCAGCAGCTTTGGACAGGGGGGATCCTACGAGCAGTACTTC. It is translated as CASSFGQGGSYEQYF. V usage is TRBV11-2 and J usage is TRBJ2-7, with 10 nucleotides matching TRBD1. The CDR3 length is 15 residues. Germline lookup yields CDR1 SGHAT and CDR2 FQNNGV. The V segment lost 3 bases and the J segment 1 base; nucleotides outside the gene matches: 3.

This clone was recorded at least ten times. This same CDR3 is encoded by further DNA sequences in the sample. CDR3 sequence (DNA): TGCGCCAGCAGCCCGGGACTTGGATACGAGCAGTACTTC. As protein: CASSPGLGYEQYF. V and J are TRBV4-1 and TRBJ2-7; tentative D call: TRBD2 (6 bases). This CDR3 is built from 13 residues. The V gene lost 4 bases and the J gene lost 4 bases, with 11 bases spanning the gap. Germline CDR1 and CDR2: MGHRA and YSYEKL.

The rearrangement uses TRBV6-6 and TRBJ2-1, with D unresolved. The V end was cut by 6 bases, the J end by 6 bases, with 15 bases between. This CDR3 contains 14 residues. CDR1 and CDR2 (germline): MNHNY, SVGAGI (reference sequence). CDR3 sequence reads: CASRPVGQSNEQFF. CDR3 DNA sequence: TGTGCCAGCAGGCCGGTAGGGCAGTCCAATGAGCAGTTCTTC.

This chain joins TRBV11-2 and TRBJ2-2; D uncertain. V shed 1 base and J shed 5 bases, with 8 bases lying between them. The germline V gene encodes CDR1 SGHAT and CDR2 FQNNGV. The CDR3 extends over 14 amino acids. The CDR3 sequence: CASSLVERTGELFF. The CDR3 DNA sequence: TGTGCCAGCAGCTTAGTCGAGAGGACCGGGGAGCTGTTTTTT. The complete variable domain, with remaining parts taken from reference TRBV11-2 and TRBJ2-2, reads EAGVAQSPRYKIIEKRQSVAFWCNPISGHATLYWYQQILGQGPKLLIQFQNNGVVDDSQLPKDRFSAERLKGVDSTLKIQPAKLEDSAVYLCASSLVERTGELFFGEGSRLTVL.

This chain joins TRBV7-9 and TRBJ2-7; 9 nucleotides match TRBD2. V shed 4 bases, J shed 0 bases, and the junction held 4 bases outside the gene matches. Germline-derived CDR1 and CDR2 are SEHNR and FQNEAQ (reference sequence). The CDR3 length is 15 residues. The DNA of the CDR3 is TGTGCCAGCAGCTCTTCGGGACTAGCCTCCTACGAGCAGTACTTC. The encoded protein is CASSSSGLASYEQYF.

The chain joins TRBV9 to TRBJ2-3; tentatively, D is TRBD2 (6 bases). The CDR3 length is 14 residues. Germline V gene sequence: CDR1 SGDLS, CDR2 YYNGEE. Trimming left V 3 bases short and J 5 bases short, with 13 bases between. CDR3 in amino acids: CASSAWDFQDTQYF. The CDR3, as DNA: TGTGCCAGCAGCGCCTGGGACTTTCAAGATACGCAGTATTTT.

This clone was seen a single time. The chain is built from TRBV19 and TRBJ2-7; a weak D match, TRBD2 (5 bases). V was cut by 9 bases and J by 7 bases, with 13 bases left in between. The CDR3 contains 11 residues. CDR1 is LNHDA, CDR2 SQIVND, per germline (reference sequence). The CDR3 loop reads CASSRGREQYF. In DNA form, the CDR3 reads TGTGCCAGCTCACGGGGTCGGGAGCAGTACTTC.

The V and J genes are TRBV28 and TRBJ2-5, with TRBD2 matching over 7 bases. Germline V CDR1 and CDR2: MDHEN, SYDVKM. After removal of 2 bases from V and 2 bases from J, the junction contained 11 bases not matched to a gene. CDR3 size: 17 residues. As DNA, the CDR3 is TGTGCCAGCAGTTTAATAAGGGGAGGGGTCGGGCAAGAGACCCAGTACTTC. Residues: CASSLIRGGVGQETQYF. Full variable domain (missing parts from reference TRBV28 and TRBJ2-5): DVKVTQSSRYLVKRTGEKVFLECVQDMDHENMFWYRQDPGLGLRLIYFSYDVKMKEKGDIPEGYSVSREKKERFSLILESASTNQTSMYLCASSLIRGGVGQETQYFGPGTRLLVL.

The chain links TRBV4-2 to TRBJ1-4, with a possible D match to TRBD1 (6 bases). Germline loops: CDR1 LGHNA, CDR2 YNFKEQ. The CDR3 contains 18 residues. Trimming pared 0 bases from V and 0 bases from J, leaving 14 bases between. The CDR3 protein is CASSQEGTKVATNEKLFF. CDR3 coding DNA: TGTGCCAGCAGCCAAGAAGGGACAAAAGTTGCAACTAATGAAAAACTGTTTTTT.

This rearrangement joins TRBV7-2 to TRBJ2-5, with D tentatively TRBD2 (6 bases). Germline V CDR1 and CDR2: SGHTA, FQGNSA. Trimming cost V 3 bases and J 2 bases, with 13 bases left between them. This CDR3 is 15 amino acids long. The CDR3, as DNA: TGTGCCAGCAGCTTTGGGTGGGGGGAACAAGAGACCCAGTACTTC. Translated: CASSFGWGEQETQYF.

This chain uses TRBV25-1 with TRBJ2-1; D might be TRBD1 or TRBD2, each matching 5 bases. The CDR3 is 17 residues long. Germline CDR1 MGHDK, CDR2 SYGVNS. Trimming left V 5 bases short and J 8 bases short, with 25 bases between. This CDR3 is CASSPVRDEIILDEQFF. Here the CDR3 DNA reads TGTGCCAGCAGTCCTGTACGGGACGAAATTATTCTGGATGAGCAGTTCTTC.

The rearrangement joins TRBV11-2 to TRBJ2-7; 7 bases line up with TRBD2. The V gene end was trimmed by 3 bases and the J gene end by 5 bases; junction bases not matched to a gene: 13. The CDR3 totals 16 residues. From germline, CDR1 is SGHAT and CDR2 FQNNGV. In DNA, the CDR3 is TGTGCCAGCAGCTTTTTCGTGGCAGGCGGGAGCCACGAGCAGTACTTC. It is translated as CASSFFVAGGSHEQYF.

This clone was detected only once. The gene calls are TRBV7-9 and TRBJ2-7; D remains ambiguous. V dropped 6 bases and J dropped 6 bases, with 15 bases sitting between them. The length of the CDR3 is 13 residues. Germline lookup yields CDR1 SEHNR and CDR2 FQNEAQ (reference sequence). The CDR3 DNA reads as TGTGCCAGCAGGCATGCCGGGCTCAGCGAGCAGTACTTC. As protein: CASRHAGLSEQYF.

V and J are TRBV28 and TRBJ1-5, with TRBD1 matching 7 bases. This CDR3 has 16 residues. CDR1 is MDHEN, CDR2 SYDVKM, per germline. The trim removed 2 bases at V and 5 bases at J, leaving 9 bases unmatched. The CDR3 spells CASSLTGARSDQPQHF. CDR3 DNA: TGTGCCAGCAGTTTAACAGGGGCGAGGTCTGATCAGCCCCAGCATTTT.

V and J are TRBV27 and TRBJ1-5; unclear D gene. In germline, CDR1 is MNHEY, CDR2 SMNVEV (reference sequence). CDR3 length: 14 residues. The germline V and J ends were trimmed by 4 bases and 5 bases, with 12 bases remaining between them. CDR3 loop: CASSSTVYYQPQHF. DNA of the CDR3: TGTGCCAGCAGTTCGACTGTCTATTATCAGCCCCAGCATTTT.

For this clone: Other DNA sequences in this sample translate to the same CDR3. This rearrangement joins TRBV7-8 to TRBJ2-1, with 8 bases aligning to TRBD2. V lost 1 base, J lost 4 bases, and 3 bases stayed unmatched. The CDR3 extends over 15 amino acids. CDR1 is SGHVS and CDR2 is FQNEAQ in the germline V gene. The CDR3 loop is CASSLGLATYNEQFF. CDR3 bases: TGTGCCAGCAGCTTAGGACTAGCGACTTACAATGAGCAGTTCTTC.

The chain couples TRBV5-1 to TRBJ2-1; D possibly corresponds to TRBD2 (7 bases). CDR1 SGHRS and CDR2 YFSETQ come from the germline V gene. The CDR3 is 18 amino acids. The V end was cut by 0 bases, the J end by 1 base, with 17 bases between. The DNA of the CDR3 is TGCGCCAGCAGCTTGGAGGGGGGGCGAGTATGGTCCTACAATGAGCAGTTCTTC. This codes for CASSLEGGRVWSYNEQFF.

This rearrangement joins TRBV11-3 to TRBJ2-3; no clear D. This CDR3 region has 14 residues. The V gene lost 5 bases and the J gene lost 2 bases, with 11 bases spanning the gap. Germline V gene sequence: CDR1 SGHNT, CDR2 YENEEA. The CDR3 bases are TGTGCCAGCAGCGAAGGACCCGACACAGATACGCAGTATTTT. It is translated as CASSEGPDTDTQYF.